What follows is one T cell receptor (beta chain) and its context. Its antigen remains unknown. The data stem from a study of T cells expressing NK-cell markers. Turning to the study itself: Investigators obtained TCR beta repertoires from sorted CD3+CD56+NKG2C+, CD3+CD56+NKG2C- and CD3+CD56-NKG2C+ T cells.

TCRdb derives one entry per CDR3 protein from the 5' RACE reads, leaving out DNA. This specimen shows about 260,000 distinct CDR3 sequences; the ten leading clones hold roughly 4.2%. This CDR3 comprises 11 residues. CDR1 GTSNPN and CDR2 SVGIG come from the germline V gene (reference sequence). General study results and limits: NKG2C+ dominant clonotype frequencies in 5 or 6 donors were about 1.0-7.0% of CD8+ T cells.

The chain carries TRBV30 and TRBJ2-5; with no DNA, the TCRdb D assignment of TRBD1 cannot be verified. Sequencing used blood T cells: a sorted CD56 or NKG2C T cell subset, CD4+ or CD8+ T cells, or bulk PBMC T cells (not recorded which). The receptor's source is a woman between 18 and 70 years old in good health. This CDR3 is CAWRETGGIRF.